Below, 17 T cell receptor beta chains from the same sample are listed, as sequenced in a study of T cell changes during pregnancy in multiple sclerosis. Some clones are missing from TCRdb's copy, which holds only in-frame ones; the method was immunoSEQ multiplex PCR. The sample contains under 65,000 clones, less than 95% of which appear only once. The sample here was CD8+ T cells from peripheral blood mononuclear cells, taken after pregnancy. These receptors were collected from a female donor with multiple sclerosis, enrolled in a pregnancy study.

This chain uses TRBV27 with TRBJ2-7; 9 nucleotides match TRBD1. CDR1 MNHEY and CDR2 SMNVEV come from the germline V gene (reference sequence). The trim removed 4 bases at V and 3 bases at J, leaving 4 bases unmatched. CDR3 size: 14 residues. CDR3 protein: CASSWTGEHYEQYF. CDR3 DNA: TGTGCCAGCAGTTGGACAGGGGAACACTACGAGCAGTACTTC.

This chain connects TRBV11-1 to TRBJ1-1; D is unclear. The V end lost 4 bases, the J end lost 0 bases, and 12 bases lay between the germline ends. This CDR3 contains 15 residues. Germline V gives CDR1 SGHAT, CDR2 FQDESV (reference sequence). The CDR3 sequence is CASSYYSLMNTEAFF. DNA for the CDR3: TGTGCCAGCAGCTATTACAGCTTGATGAACACTGAAGCTTTCTTT.

The CDR3, as DNA: TGTGCCAGCAGCTCAGGGGGGGCGGGGGCAACCTACGAGCAGTACTTC. Residues: CASSSGGAGATYEQYF. The chain joins TRBV13 to TRBJ2-7; TRBD1 or TRBD2 may be the D gene (7 bases each). Between the trimmed V and J ends, which lost 4 bases and 2 bases, there was a span of 18 bases. The CDR3 has 16 residues. Per the germline V gene, CDR1 is PRHDT and CDR2 is FYEKMQ (reference sequence).

V and J are TRBV27 and TRBJ2-3; TRBD1 matches 9 bases. CDR3 length: 16 residues. J lost 2 bases, V lost 2 bases, and 5 bases had no gene match. Germline lookup yields CDR1 MNHEY and CDR2 SMNVEV (reference sequence). CDR3 sequence: CASSLLTGGITDTQYF. The DNA for the CDR3 is TGTGCCAGCAGTTTACTGACAGGGGGGATCACAGATACGCAGTATTTT.

This rearrangement joins TRBV19 to TRBJ1-1; D unclear. Germline assignment: CDR1 LNHDA and CDR2 SQIVND (reference sequence). V was shortened by 5 bases and J by 2 bases, with 6 bases between the two germline ends. This CDR3 is 12 amino acids long. The CDR3 region has the DNA TGTGCCAGTAGTTATAGAAACACTGAAGCTTTCTTT. Translated: CASSYRNTEAFF.

The chain employs TRBV19 and TRBJ2-7; D is ambiguous. Trimming removed 1 base at V and 4 bases at J, with 8 bases between. From germline, CDR1 is LNHDA and CDR2 SQIVND (reference sequence). The CDR3 covers 13 residues. The CDR3 region has the DNA TGTGCCAGTAGTATAGTAGGAGCTTACGAGCAGTACTTC. Translation gives CASSIVGAYEQYF. Full variable domain (remainder filled in from reference TRBV19 and TRBJ2-7): DGGITQSPKYLFRKEGQNVTLSCEQNLNHDAMYWYRQDPGQGLRLIYYSQIVNDFQKGDIAEGYSVSREKKESFPLTVTSAQKNPTAFYLCASSIVGAYEQYFGPGTRLTVT.

The rearrangement uses TRBV6-6 and TRBJ2-1; D uncertain. The CDR3 spans 13 residues. The germline gives CDR1 MNHNY, CDR2 SVGAGI (reference sequence). Trimming removed 2 bases from V and 7 bases from J, with 9 bases in between. The CDR3 DNA reads as TGTGCCAGCAGTTACCACGCTAGGAATGAGCAGTTCTTC. Protein: CASSYHARNEQFF.

V and J are TRBV21-1 and TRBJ1-2; TRBD1, the D gene given by the table, was not confirmed from the DNA. TRBV21-1 is marked as a pseudogene. CDR3 length: 13 residues. DNA of the CDR3: TGTGCCAGTAGACAGGGGGAACCCTATGGCTACACCTTC. It specifies CASRQGEPYGYTF.

CDR3 sequence: CASSVVAETYNEQFF. CDR3 sequence (DNA): TGTGCCAGCAGCGTAGTAGCGGAAACCTACAATGAGCAGTTCTTC. The rearrangement uses TRBV9 and TRBJ2-1, with D perhaps TRBD2 (6 bases). CDR1 SGDLS and CDR2 YYNGEE come from the germline V gene. With 0 bases removed from V and 2 bases from J, the gap between germline ends came to 9 bases. The CDR3 is made up of 15 amino acids. The full variable domain, completed using reference TRBV9 and TRBJ2-1, is DSGVTQTPKHLITATGQRVTLRCSPRSGDLSVYWYQQSLDQGLQFLIQYYNGEERAKGNILERFSAQQFPDLHSELNLSSLELGDSALYFCASSVVAETYNEQFFGPGTRLTVL.

Worth noting for this clone: At one end the junction does not follow the germline gene, possibly because of a read error. CDR3 loop: CASSLTGIDVF. For the CDR3, the DNA is TGTGCCAGCAGCTTAACGGGAATTGACGTCTTC. This sequence joins TRBV7-9 and TRBJ2-1; the D gene is possibly TRBD2 (5 bases). The V gene's germline CDR1 is SEHNR and CDR2 FQNEAQ (reference sequence). The CDR3 runs to 11 residues.

This sequence joins TRBV7-9 and TRBJ1-2; D remains unclear. Germline CDR1 and CDR2: SEHNR and FQNEAQ (reference sequence). The CDR3 is 13 amino acids. Trimming stripped 7 bases from V and 1 base from J, with 10 bases between. The CDR3 sequence: CASTHRDNYGYTF. CDR3 coding DNA: TGTGCCAGCACCCATCGGGATAACTATGGCTACACCTTC.

The rearrangement uses TRBV27 and TRBJ1-2; weak D call: TRBD1 (5 bases). Trimming removed 2 bases at V and 5 bases at J, with 6 bases between. Germline loops: CDR1 MNHEY, CDR2 SMNVEV (reference sequence). This CDR3 spans 12 amino acids. The CDR3 loop reads CASSLRGYGYTF. Here the CDR3 DNA reads TGTGCCAGCAGTTTAAGGGGATATGGCTACACCTTC.

The gene calls are TRBV28 and TRBJ1-1; 7 nucleotides align to TRBD1. The CDR3 extends over 15 amino acids. Germline V lookup: CDR1 MDHEN, CDR2 SYDVKM. V was clipped by 2 bases and J by 0 bases; unmatched bases: 3. The CDR3 nucleotides read TGTGCCAGCAGTTTACCAGGACAGGTGAACACTGAAGCTTTCTTT. It translates to CASSLPGQVNTEAFF.

The CDR3 coding sequence is TGTGCCAGTAGTACTAGCGGTAGCTCCTACGAGCAGTACTTC. Protein sequence: CASSTSGSSYEQYF. The chain employs TRBV19 and TRBJ2-7, with TRBD2 matching over 7 bases. The CDR3 is 14 residues long. V gave up 4 bases and J gave up 0 bases; unmatched junction bases: 3. CDR1 LNHDA and CDR2 SQIVND come from the germline V gene (reference sequence).

Written as DNA, the CDR3 is TGTGCCAGTAGTATAGTTATCGGCAGGGGACATGGCTACACCTTC. It encodes CASSIVIGRGHGYTF. The chain uses TRBV19 and TRBJ1-2; D is possibly TRBD1 (6 bases). Germline lookup yields CDR1 LNHDA and CDR2 SQIVND (reference sequence). The CDR3 has 15 residues. Trimming cost V 1 base and J 6 bases, with 15 bases left between them.

This chain uses TRBV27 with TRBJ2-7, with 8 bases lining up with TRBD1. The CDR3 extends over 13 amino acids. The trim removed 5 bases at V and 5 bases at J, leaving 5 bases unmatched. The germline CDR1 and CDR2 sequences are MNHEY and SMNVEV (reference sequence). CDR3 loop: CASSGTGNHEQYF. The CDR3 DNA reads TGTGCCAGCAGTGGGACAGGTAACCACGAGCAGTACTTC.

The V gene is TRBV5-4, the J gene TRBJ2-7, with D possibly being TRBD1 (6 bases). Looked up from germline, CDR1 is SGHNT and CDR2 is YYREEE (reference sequence). This CDR3 region has 16 residues. V was pared by 7 bases and J by 3 bases, with 23 bases between. The CDR3 loop reads CASAKGPDRYVYEQYF. The CDR3 DNA is TGTGCCAGCGCGAAGGGGCCCGACAGGTACGTCTACGAGCAGTACTTC.